Following are 22 T cell receptor beta chains from one sample sequenced in a study of HIV-infected patients and healthy controls. All unsorted peripheral T cells were captured because whole blood was used without fractionation. Around 450 ng RNA was reverse transcribed with alpha and beta constant-region primers. Each of the alpha and beta chains got its own library through chain-specific third strand synthesis with indices. TCRdb reprocessed the 5' RACE reads via MiXCR and lists one record per CDR3 protein. The sample records 7,500 to 9,500 distinct CDR3 sequences, around 8.5% being singletons. Here the sequenced sample was blood, taken before antiretroviral therapy. These receptor sequences come from an adult with HIV infection. The donor label of this sample is uncertain.

This clonotype was seen many times. V usage is TRBV2 and J usage is TRBJ2-7, with TRBD1 matching 9 bases. Trimming cost V 8 bases and J 1 base; bases outside gene matches: 6. The CDR3 totals 14 residues. From germline, CDR1 is SNHLY and CDR2 FYNNEI. CDR3 bases: TGTGCCAGCGGGGACAGGGATGGGTCCTACGAGCAGTACTTC. It translates to CASGDRDGSYEQYF.

This clonotype was counted ten times or more. The chain couples TRBV3-1 to TRBJ2-1, with 7 bases fitting TRBD1. Germline lookup yields CDR1 LGHDT and CDR2 YNNKEL (reference sequence). The CDR3 totals 15 residues. Trimming at V came to 4 bases and at J to 2 bases, leaving 5 bases not matched to a gene. The CDR3 nucleotides read TGTGCCAGCAGCCTAAGACAGGGAACCTACAATGAGCAGTTCTTC. This translates into CASSLRQGTYNEQFF.

The sample holds many counts of this clonotype. J is TRBJ2-1 and V is TRBV7-6, with 9 bases that match TRBD2. The CDR3 runs 13 residues. Germline V gene data show CDR1 as SGHVS and CDR2 as FNYEAQ. The ends lost 5 bases at V and 7 bases at J; junction bases unmatched: 3. The CDR3 region is CASSGTSWNEQFF. CDR3 nucleotide sequence: TGTGCCAGCAGCGGGACTAGCTGGAATGAGCAGTTCTTC. The full variable domain, with the rest looked up from reference TRBV7-6 and TRBJ2-1, is GAGVSQSPRYKVTKRGQDVALRCDPISGHVSLYWYRQALGQGPEFLTYFNYEAQQDKSGLPNDRFSAERPEGSISTLTIQRTEQRDSAMYRCASSGTSWNEQFFGPGTRLTVL.

This clonotype has at least ten counts. The J gene is TRBJ1-2, the V gene TRBV6-1; D remains ambiguous. Germline assignment: CDR1 MNHNS and CDR2 SASEGT. The V end lost 0 bases, the J end lost 8 bases, and 19 bases lay between the germline ends. The CDR3 extends over 16 amino acids. The CDR3 here is CASSEALLTLLGGYTF. The CDR3 DNA follows: TGTGCCAGCAGTGAAGCGCTTCTAACTCTACTAGGAGGCTACACCTTC.

This clonotype is medium-sized by share. This chain links TRBV5-6 with TRBJ1-1, with D uncertain. This CDR3 has 13 amino acids. V gave up 1 base and J gave up 4 bases, with 8 bases separating them. The germline gives CDR1 SGHDT, CDR2 YYEEEE. CDR3 DNA: TGTGCCAGCAGCTTGTGGGGTGGCACTGAAGCTTTCTTT. Its translation: CASSLWGGTEAFF.

This clonotype was recorded at least ten times. V is TRBV10-3 and J is TRBJ2-3; unclear D gene. CDR1 and CDR2 (germline): ENHRY, SYGVKD. V was trimmed by 0 bases and J by 3 bases, leaving 7 bases between them. There are 14 residues in the CDR3. This CDR3 is CAISESVRTDTQYF. Here the CDR3 DNA reads TGTGCCATCAGTGAGTCGGTCAGGACAGATACGCAGTATTTT.

At least ten counts were recorded for this clonotype. This chain connects TRBV12-3 or TRBV12-4 to TRBJ1-1; perhaps TRBD1 as D (6 bases). The CDR3 loop spans 14 amino acids. V lost 3 bases, J lost 3 bases, and 11 bases lay in between. The CDR3: CASSFGGGYTEAFF. The DNA of the CDR3 is TGTGCCAGCAGTTTTGGGGGGGGCTACACTGAAGCTTTCTTT.

This clonotype appeared many times. J is TRBJ1-4 and V is TRBV11-2, with D uncertain. CDR3 length equals 13 residues. V lost 3 bases, J lost 7 bases, and 9 bases lay in between. The germline CDR1 and CDR2 sequences are SGHAT and FQNNGV. DNA for the CDR3: TGTGCCAGCAGCTTGGAGGGCGGTGAAAAACTGTTTTTT. Translation: CASSLEGGEKLFF.

The sample holds many counts of this clonotype. This sequence joins TRBV19 and TRBJ2-7; 9 nucleotides agree with TRBD1. Germline V CDR1 and CDR2: LNHDA, SQIVND (reference sequence). The CDR3 spans 14 residues. V lost 5 bases, J lost 4 bases, and 6 bases stayed unmatched. The CDR3 sequence: CASSPRDRAYEQYF. CDR3 coding DNA: TGTGCCAGTAGTCCCCGGGACAGGGCGTACGAGCAGTACTTC.

This clonotype was counted at least ten times. The rearrangement links TRBV29-1 to TRBJ2-6; the match to TRBD1 covers 9 bases. This CDR3 is 16 amino acids long. With 6 bases clipped from V and 0 bases from J, the junction kept 6 bases outside the gene matches. Germline V lookup: CDR1 SQVTM, CDR2 ANQGSEA. CDR3 protein: CSVFRDRVSGANVLTF. Written as DNA, the CDR3 is TGCAGCGTATTCCGGGACAGGGTCTCTGGGGCCAACGTCCTGACTTTC. The variable domain in full, completed from reference TRBV29-1 and TRBJ2-6, reads SAVISQKPSRDICQRGTSLTIQCQVDSQVTMMFWYRQQPGQSLTLIATANQGSEATYESGFVIDKFPISRPNLTFSTLTVSNMSPEDSSIYLCSVFRDRVSGANVLTFGAGSRLTVL.

There are many counts of this clonotype. CDR3 residues: CSAPGGGLYEQYF. DNA of the CDR3: TGCAGTGCCCCGGGGGGGGGCCTCTACGAGCAGTACTTC. The J gene is TRBJ2-7, the V gene TRBV20-1; TRBD2 aligns across 8 bases. This CDR3 is 13 amino acids long. Germline trimming cut 6 bases from V and 3 bases from J; bases unmatched to any gene: 7. The germline V gene has CDR1 DFQATT and CDR2 SNEGSKA (reference sequence).

This clonotype appeared many times. The V call is TRBV7-8, the J call TRBJ2-4; D is ambiguous. Germline V gene lookup returns CDR1 SGHVS and CDR2 FQNEAQ. CDR3 length: 11 amino acids. V shed 5 bases and J shed 4 bases, with 3 bases lying between them. CDR3 in DNA: TGTGCCAGCAGCCAAAAAAACATTCAGTACTTC. Protein: CASSQKNIQYF.

This clonotype was counted only a few times. The J gene is TRBJ2-3, the V gene TRBV6-5; D remains ambiguous. CDR3 length: 14 amino acids. V lost 3 bases and J 2 bases, leaving 9 bases between the germline ends. In germline, CDR1 is MNHEY, CDR2 SVGAGI. The CDR3 here is CASSYKGSTDTQYF. As DNA, the CDR3 is TGTGCCAGCAGTTATAAGGGTTCCACAGATACGCAGTATTTT.

This clonotype was seen ten or more times. A junction boundary mismatches the germline segment, possibly from a read error. This sequence joins TRBV15 and TRBJ2-7; possibly TRBD1 for D (5 bases). Germline CDR1 reads LNHNV; CDR2 reads YYDKDF (reference sequence). This CDR3 is built from 17 residues. The CDR3 sequence is CATSRDGAPDRGYPLNF. The CDR3 coding sequence is TGTGCCACCAGCAGAGATGGGGCGCCGGATAGGGGCTACCCCTTAAACTTC.

This clonotype qualifies as medium-sized. The V call is TRBV6-5, the J call TRBJ2-2, with a weak D call TRBD1 (6 bases). The germline V gene encodes CDR1 MNHEY and CDR2 SVGAGI. The V end lost 0 bases, the J end lost 3 bases, and 8 bases lay between the germline ends. The CDR3 consists of 15 residues. The CDR3 coding sequence is TGTGCCAGCAGTTACTCGGCAGGGGACACCGGGGAGCTGTTTTTT. This sequence encodes CASSYSAGDTGELFF.

This clonotype was recorded at least ten times. The rearrangement joins TRBV13 to TRBJ2-5; 16 nucleotides agree with TRBD2. The CDR3 is made up of 18 amino acids. From germline, CDR1 is PRHDT and CDR2 FYEKMQ (reference sequence). V shed 5 bases, J shed 5 bases, and the junction held 11 bases outside the gene matches. CDR3 sequence: CASSAQGLAGGPHETQYF. CDR3 in DNA: TGTGCCAGCAGCGCTCAGGGACTAGCGGGGGGGCCACATGAGACCCAGTACTTC. Variable domain in full (rest from reference TRBV13 and TRBJ2-5): AAGVIQSPRHLIKEKRETATLKCYPIPRHDTVYWYQQGPGQDPQFLISFYEKMQSDKGSIPDRFSAQQFSDYHSELNMSSLELGDSALYFCASSAQGLAGGPHETQYFGPGTRLLVL.

The rearrangement uses TRBV27 and TRBJ1-1; D might be TRBD1 (6 bases). In germline, CDR1 is MNHEY, CDR2 SMNVEV (reference sequence). V lost 6 bases and J lost 8, with 13 bases in between. The CDR3 sequence is 12 residues long. CDR3 amino acids: CASSNGQLEAFF. CDR3 in DNA: TGTGCCAGCAGCAACGGACAGTTAGAAGCTTTCTTT.

Many counts were recorded for this clonotype. This chain connects TRBV3-1 to TRBJ2-5; TRBD2 agrees at 7 bases. CDR3 length: 16 residues. The ends lost 0 bases at V and 1 base at J; junction bases unmatched: 5. Germline V gene data show CDR1 as LGHDT and CDR2 as YNNKEL (reference sequence). The DNA for the CDR3 is TGTGCCAGCAGCCAAGACCCAGCGGGGCTCCAAGAGACCCAGTACTTC. It translates to CASSQDPAGLQETQYF.

In this sample, this clonotype turned up many times. The chain links TRBV30 to TRBJ2-2, with D possibly matching TRBD1 (5 bases). Germline V gene lookup returns CDR1 GTSNPN and CDR2 SVGIG (reference sequence). The CDR3 covers 14 residues. V was clipped by 0 bases and J by 6 bases, with 11 bases between them. Written as DNA, the CDR3 is TGTGCCTGGAGTGTCGGGCAGGGCCCCGGGGAGCTGTTTTTT. Amino acid sequence: CAWSVGQGPGELFF.

This clonotype was picked up many times. DNA for the CDR3: TGTGCCAGCAGTTACTCTATGAGAGATACGCAGTATTTT. Translating gives CASSYSMRDTQYF. The V gene is TRBV6-2 or TRBV6-3, the J gene TRBJ2-3, with D unresolved. This CDR3 has 13 amino acids. The V end lost 0 bases, the J end lost 5 bases, and 6 bases lay between the germline ends. CDR1 and CDR2 (germline): MNHEY, SVGEGT.

This clonotype was observed many times. CDR3 protein: CASSYSAGRDYGYTF. Here the CDR3 DNA reads TGTGCCAGCAGTTACTCGGCAGGGAGAGACTATGGCTACACCTTC. The chain couples TRBV6-5 to TRBJ1-2; perhaps TRBD1 as D (5 bases). With 0 bases removed from V and 3 bases from J, the gap between germline ends came to 11 bases. Germline values: CDR1 MNHEY, CDR2 SVGAGI. This CDR3 region has 15 residues.

The chain links TRBV20-1 to TRBJ1-1, with 7 bases lining up with TRBD1. Germline V lookup: CDR1 DFQATT, CDR2 SNEGSKA (reference sequence). The CDR3 is made up of 14 amino acids. Germline trimming cut 3 bases from V and 5 bases from J; bases unmatched to any gene: 9. CDR3 coding DNA: TGCAGTGCTAGGGACCAGGGGGTGGAAACTGAAGCTTTCTTT. It is translated as CSARDQGVETEAFF.